The 16 T cell receptor beta chains below come from one sample, sequenced in a study of cytomegalovirus exposure and HLA in healthy donors. The PCR contained 60 Vbeta and 13 Jbeta primers. The table came from immunoSEQ multiplex PCR; TCRdb's copy has only in-frame clones and leaves some out. The profile covers 170,000 or so clones, with more than 65% appearing a single time and 1.5% to 2% taken by the ten largest. Sequenced material: PBMCs. These receptors were obtained from a woman aged 30 to 39 in good health and CMV-seronegative.

The CDR3 region is CASSISTGGYGYTF. For the CDR3, the DNA is TGTGCCAGTAGTATCTCGACAGGGGGCTATGGCTACACCTTC. The V call is TRBV19, the J call TRBJ1-2; TRBD1 aligns across 9 bases. Trimming cost V 3 bases and J 4 bases; bases outside gene matches: 3. This CDR3 comprises 14 residues. CDR1 LNHDA and CDR2 SQIVND come from the germline V gene (reference sequence).

The CDR3 loop is CASRPQGDTEAFF. In nucleotides, the CDR3 is TGTGCCAGCAGACCACAGGGAGACACTGAAGCTTTCTTT. This chain joins TRBV7-2 and TRBJ1-1; D may be TRBD1 (6 bases). Germline CDR1 reads SGHTA; CDR2 reads FQGNSA. This CDR3 comprises 13 residues. V lost 6 bases and J lost 3, with 11 bases in between.

The J gene is TRBJ2-1, the V gene TRBV7-9; the match to TRBD2 covers 7 bases. The J segment lost 8 bases and the V segment lost 1 base, leaving 2 bases of the junction unmatched. Germline V lookup: CDR1 SEHNR, CDR2 FQNEAQ (reference sequence). The CDR3 loop spans 13 amino acids. The chain's CDR3 is CASSLGGSDEQFF. CDR3 in DNA: TGTGCCAGCAGCTTAGGCGGGAGCGATGAGCAGTTCTTC. The full variable domain, its missing parts supplied by reference TRBV7-9 and TRBJ2-1, is DTGVSQNPRHKITKRGQNVTFRCDPISEHNRLYWYRQTLGQGPEFLTYFQNEAQLEKSRLLSDRFSAERPKGSFSTLEIQRTEQGDSAMYLCASSLGGSDEQFFGPGTRLTVL.

The table lists this clone with a few counts. CDR3 in amino acids: CASIKTGWGDEKLFF. The CDR3 DNA reads as TGTGCCAGCATTAAGACAGGGTGGGGTGATGAAAAACTGTTTTTT. The genes are TRBV2 and TRBJ1-4, with 7 bases lining up with TRBD1. This CDR3 comprises 15 residues. Per the germline V gene, CDR1 is SNHLY and CDR2 is FYNNEI. The V gene end was trimmed by 7 bases and the J gene end by 6 bases; junction bases not matched to a gene: 11.

The V and J genes are TRBV30 and TRBJ1-1; TRBD1 matches at 10 bases. The CDR3 length is 13 residues. The V segment lost 7 bases and the J segment 5 bases; nucleotides outside the gene matches: 7. The germline CDR1 and CDR2 sequences are GTSNPN and SVGIG (reference sequence). The CDR3 DNA reads TGTGCCTCATGGGGGGACAGGGGTACTGAAGCTTTCTTT. It specifies CASWGDRGTEAFF. Drawing the rest from reference TRBV30 and TRBJ1-1, the complete variable domain is SQTIHQWPATLVQPVGSPLSLECTVEGTSNPNLYWYRQAAGRGLQLLFYSVGIGQISSEVPQNLSASRPQDRQFILSSKKLLLSDSGFYLCASWGDRGTEAFFGQGTRLTVV.

The V gene is TRBV30, the J gene TRBJ2-2; 9 bases line up with TRBD1. CDR1 and CDR2 from the germline V gene are GTSNPN and SVGIG (reference sequence). V gave up 8 bases and J gave up 4 bases; unmatched junction bases: 8. This CDR3 spans 14 amino acids. CDR3: CAKGGTGFTGELFF. CDR3 nucleotide sequence: TGTGCCAAAGGCGGGACAGGGTTCACCGGGGAGCTGTTTTTT.

The J gene is TRBJ2-1, the V gene TRBV2, with a possible D match to TRBD1 (5 bases). Germline V gives CDR1 SNHLY, CDR2 FYNNEI. The CDR3 contains 14 residues. Deletions cut 3 bases from V and 2 bases from J, with 8 bases between. CDR3 in amino acids: CASSDPRAYNEQFF. CDR3 bases: TGTGCCAGCAGTGATCCCAGGGCCTACAATGAGCAGTTCTTC.

The chain combines TRBV4-2 with TRBJ1-2; no reliable D call. The germline V and J ends were trimmed by 0 bases and 2 bases, with 7 bases remaining between them. From germline, CDR1 is LGHNA and CDR2 YNFKEQ. The CDR3 has 14 residues. The CDR3 sequence is CASSQDTRNYGYTF. CDR3 in DNA: TGTGCCAGCAGCCAAGATACGCGGAACTATGGCTACACCTTC.

The CDR3 protein is CASSLYFGTGTLFKQYF. For the CDR3, the DNA is TGTGCCAGCAGTTTATACTTCGGGACAGGGACTTTATTTAAGCAGTACTTC. The J gene is TRBJ2-7, the V gene TRBV28; 9 nucleotides line up with TRBD1. Germline V CDR1 and CDR2: MDHEN, SYDVKM. The CDR3 covers 17 residues. The V and J ends lost 1 base and 8 bases, in that order; junction bases with no gene match: 15.

About this clone: This specimen includes other DNA sequences encoding the same CDR3. The chain recombines TRBV10-3 with TRBJ2-5; TRBD2 agrees at 10 bases. CDR1 is ENHRY, CDR2 SYGVKD, per germline. The length of the CDR3 is 16 residues. Losses at the gene ends were 2 bases for V and 4 bases for J; bases not matched to a gene: 7. In DNA form, the CDR3 reads TGTGCCATCAGTGAGCTGGCTAGCGGGAGTGGAGAGACCCAGTACTTC. This codes for CAISELASGSGETQYF.

The chain couples TRBV5-5 to TRBJ2-7; possible D gene TRBD1, 6 bases. The V end lost 6 bases, the J end lost 1 base, and 14 bases lay between the germline ends. In germline, CDR1 is SGHKS, CDR2 YYEKEE (reference sequence). The CDR3 runs 14 residues. CDR3 nucleotides: TGTGCCAGCAACCGAGGGGGAACGTCCTACGAGCAGTACTTC. This gives the protein CASNRGGTSYEQYF.

The chain carries TRBV11-2 and TRBJ2-7; 8 bases line up with TRBD2. The V gene end was trimmed by 5 bases and the J gene end by 5 bases; junction bases not matched to a gene: 11. CDR3 length: 15 residues. The germline V gene has CDR1 SGHAT and CDR2 FQNNGV. The CDR3, as DNA: TGTGCCAGCAGCGTGCTGGGGACTAGTCGCCACGAGCAGTACTTC. It codes for CASSVLGTSRHEQYF.

Of note for this clone: Other DNA sequences in this specimen translate into the identical CDR3. V usage is TRBV7-3 and J usage is TRBJ2-5, with 15 bases identical to TRBD2. The germline V gene encodes CDR1 SGHTA and CDR2 FQGTGA. J was trimmed by 2 bases and V by 5 bases; bases with no gene match: 3. The CDR3 length is 16 residues. The CDR3, as DNA: TGTGCCAGCAGCCTAGGACTAGCGGGAGGGCAAGAGACCCAGTACTTC. Translation gives CASSLGLAGGQETQYF.

The chain has TRBV6-5 and TRBJ2-3; D is undetermined. V lost 5 bases to trimming and J lost 5 bases, with 8 bases between them. Germline CDR1 reads MNHEY; CDR2 reads SVGAGI. The CDR3 extends over 12 amino acids. CDR3 nucleotide sequence: TGTGCCAGCAGTCCCTCGGGAGATACGCAGTATTTT. As protein: CASSPSGDTQYF.

The chain has TRBV19 and TRBJ2-1, with a possible D match to TRBD2 (7 bases). Trimming left V 5 bases short and J 0 bases short, with 11 bases between. Germline V CDR1 and CDR2: LNHDA, SQIVND (reference sequence). This CDR3 comprises 15 residues. Here the CDR3 DNA reads TGTGCCAGTAGTGTCGGGGGGCACTCCTACAATGAGCAGTTCTTC. This encodes CASSVGGHSYNEQFF.

The table lists this clone with a few counts. This chain connects TRBV19 to TRBJ2-7; TRBD1 matches at 9 bases. CDR3 length equals 15 residues. The trim removed 4 bases at V and 3 bases at J, leaving 7 bases unmatched. The germline gives CDR1 LNHDA, CDR2 SQIVND (reference sequence). This CDR3 is CASSTRRTGDYEQYF. The CDR3 coding sequence is TGTGCCAGTAGTACTAGACGGACAGGGGACTACGAGCAGTACTTC.